This T cell receptor (beta chain) derives from a study of T-cell memory formation after mild COVID-19. Study summary: In these data, TCR clusters were largely donor specific.

This clonotype was detected many times. Its antigen is still unknown. Study-wide points: Whether second-wave clones peaking at day 37 were SARS-CoV-2 specific went unconfirmed. Cross-reactive memory appears to have joined, as suggested by some responding clones showing up in pre-infection memory.

V lost 1 base and J 6 bases, leaving 12 bases between the germline ends. Germline CDR1 is SGHVS and CDR2 is FQNEAQ. The CDR3 covers 14 residues. Libraries for TCRalpha and TCRbeta carried sample barcodes and unique molecular identifiers via 5'RACE. Via MiXCR, TCRdb re-called the 5' RACE reads, giving one row per CDR3 protein. The sample shows about 240,000 distinct CDR3 sequences, around a tenth of them seen only once. The sequence was obtained from a man younger than 35 who had mild COVID-19 (a few samples of this study predate the infection). Cell type and time point are not known. The chain has TRBV7-8 and TRBJ1-2, with D possibly being TRBD1 (5 bases). Sample: PBMCs or a T cell subset sorted from them (not recorded which). This chain's CDR3 is CASSLDRGSDGYTF. The DNA of the CDR3 is TGTGCCAGCAGCTTAGATAGGGGTAGTGATGGCTACACCTTC.